This TCR beta chain is drawn from a study of T cell repertoires in ileal Crohn's disease. Study outcomes and limitations: The median delay to postoperative endoscopy was 5.5 to 8.5 months.

TCRdb keeps only in-frame clones here, not all; method: immunoSEQ multiplex PCR. The sample has 7,500 to 9,500 clones, 70% to 80% seen once. On this clone: As yet, its antigen is unknown.

With 6 bases clipped from V and 4 bases from J, the junction kept 12 bases outside the gene matches. The CDR3 length is 16 residues. CDR1 is KGHSH and CDR2 is LQKENI in the germline V gene. The time point was: neoterminal ileum biopsy at postoperative endoscopy, about 6 months after surgery. The gene calls are TRBV18 and TRBJ2-7, with 10 nucleotides matching TRBD1. Material: ileal tissue. The TCR sequence derives from an adult with Crohn's disease. This CDR3 reads CASSHGQGGKGYEQYF. The CDR3 DNA reads TGTGCCAGCTCGCACGGACAGGGGGGGAAGGGATACGAGCAGTACTTC.